The 21 T cell receptor beta chains listed next were all sequenced from one sample in a study of blood T cell repertoires in COVID-19. Profiling relied on immunoSEQ multiplex PCR, and the TCRdb table lists in-frame clones only, not all of them. This table holds around 150,000 clones, approximately 80% found once. The specimen sequenced was peripheral blood. These receptors all come from a man in his fifties or sixties with acute or convalescent COVID-19.

This clone was picked up one time. The rearrangement uses TRBV6-5 and TRBJ1-2; D is possibly TRBD1 (6 bases). Per germline, CDR1 MNHEY and CDR2 SVGAGI. This CDR3 comprises 13 residues. With 6 bases removed from V and 8 bases from J, the gap between germline ends came to 16 bases. The CDR3 nucleotides read TGTGCCAGCAGCCAGTGGGGGGGCGCCGGCTACACCTTC. This gives the protein CASSQWGGAGYTF.

The chain uses TRBV2 and TRBJ1-1; 8 nucleotides align to TRBD1. In germline, CDR1 is SNHLY, CDR2 FYNNEI. The CDR3 runs 15 residues. J was trimmed by 0 bases and V by 3 bases; bases with no gene match: 3. The DNA for the CDR3 is TGTGCCAGCAGTGACCAGGGGGCGATGAACACTGAAGCTTTCTTT. Its protein is CASSDQGAMNTEAFF.

V usage is TRBV6-5 and J usage is TRBJ1-2, with D perhaps TRBD1 (6 bases). The CDR3 is made up of 12 amino acids. Germline lookup yields CDR1 MNHEY and CDR2 SVGAGI. The ends were cut back, 4 bases at V and 7 bases at J, with 10 bases in the middle. CDR3 sequence reads: CASSFPGAGYTF. The CDR3 nucleotides are TGTGCCAGCAGTTTCCCAGGGGCTGGCTACACCTTC.

The rearrangement links TRBV11-2 to TRBJ1-3; the D gene is possibly TRBD1 (5 bases). The germline V gene has CDR1 SGHAT and CDR2 FQNNGV. The V end was cut by 3 bases, the J end by 0 bases, with 12 bases between. CDR3 size: 16 residues. The CDR3 is CASSFPGGGSGNTIYF. The CDR3 DNA follows: TGTGCCAGCAGCTTCCCCGGGGGTGGCTCTGGAAACACCATATATTTT.

The chain combines TRBV11-2 with TRBJ1-4, with TRBD1 as a possible D gene (6 bases). There are 15 residues in the CDR3. V dropped 3 bases and J dropped 4 bases, with 12 bases sitting between them. Germline loops: CDR1 SGHAT, CDR2 FQNNGV. The CDR3 region has the DNA TGTGCCAGCAGCTTGGACGCAGGGGTTAATGAAAAACTGTTTTTT. This translates into CASSLDAGVNEKLFF.

V usage is TRBV3-1 (or the pseudogene TRBV3-2) and J usage is TRBJ2-5, with TRBD2 matching over 11 bases. J lost 4 bases, V lost 0 bases, and 1 base had no gene match. Germline V gene data show CDR1 as LGHDT and CDR2 as YNNKEL (reference sequence). The CDR3 spans 15 residues. As DNA, the CDR3 is TGTGCCAGCAGCCAAGAAGGGACTAGCGGAGAGACCCAGTACTTC. Its translation: CASSQEGTSGETQYF.

With respect to this clone: This sample also contains other DNA sequences that code for the same CDR3. V gene TRBV27 combines with J gene TRBJ2-7; D call uncertain. The germline CDR1 and CDR2 sequences are MNHEY and SMNVEV (reference sequence). The CDR3 has 15 residues. The CDR3 sequence is CASRPDTGLPYEQYV. The CDR3 region has the DNA TGTGCCAGCAGACCCGACACTGGTTTACCCTACGAGCAGTACGTT.

The chain has TRBV3-1 (or the pseudogene TRBV3-2) and TRBJ2-5; 7 nucleotides agree with TRBD1. V shed 4 bases and J 4 bases; nucleotides not matched to a gene: 9. The CDR3 is 15 residues long. The germline V gene encodes CDR1 LGHDT and CDR2 YNNKEL (reference sequence). The CDR3 is CASSPPGQKRETQYF. As DNA, the CDR3 is TGTGCCAGCAGCCCACCGGGACAGAAAAGAGAGACCCAGTACTTC.

The chain couples TRBV30 to TRBJ2-2; 10 bases are a match to TRBD1. This CDR3 comprises 16 residues. Trimming cost V 1 base and J 6 bases; bases outside gene matches: 8. The germline V gene encodes CDR1 GTSNPN and CDR2 SVGIG (reference sequence). CDR3 region: CAWSGLAGTGAGELFF. The CDR3 DNA sequence: TGTGCCTGGAGTGGACTTGCCGGGACAGGGGCCGGGGAGCTGTTTTTT.

The J gene is TRBJ1-5, the V gene TRBV19; 7 nucleotides match TRBD1. Trimming took 7 bases from V and 2 from J; bases not matched to a gene: 8. CDR1 is LNHDA and CDR2 is SQIVND in the germline V gene (reference sequence). This CDR3 region has 15 residues. The CDR3 DNA reads TGTGCCAGTATTCCACAGGGGAGCGGCAATCAGCCCCAGCATTTT. Translated: CASIPQGSGNQPQHF.

A few counts support this clone. This CDR3 is also generated by other DNA sequences in the sample. The V call is TRBV7-2, the J call TRBJ2-5; 9 nucleotides match TRBD1. Germline-derived CDR1 and CDR2 are SGHTA and FQGNSA. J was trimmed by 5 bases and V by 2 bases; bases with no gene match: 3. CDR3 length: 14 amino acids. CDR3 DNA: TGTGCCAGCAGCTTAACAGGGGGCTGGGAGACCCAGTACTTC. Translated: CASSLTGGWETQYF.

The CDR3 loop reads CASSSTGNTEAFF. DNA of the CDR3: TGTGCCAGCAGTTCTACAGGGAACACTGAAGCTTTCTTT. The chain joins TRBV2 to TRBJ1-1; TRBD1 is a possible D gene (5 bases). Looked up from germline, CDR1 is SNHLY and CDR2 is FYNNEI. The CDR3 spans 13 residues. Trimming took 5 bases from V and 1 from J, leaving 8 bases between them.

The chain has TRBV6-6 and TRBJ2-7; tentative D call: TRBD2 (5 bases). CDR3 length equals 14 residues. Germline assignment: CDR1 MNHNY and CDR2 SVGAGI (reference sequence). Trimming removed 7 bases from V and 7 bases from J, with 20 bases in between. The CDR3 DNA sequence: TGTGCCAGCACCATGACGGGGTCTAGCTATGAGCAGTACGTC. It translates to CASTMTGSSYEQYV.

The table lists this clone with a count of one. This sequence joins TRBV6-5 and TRBJ1-2, with 7 positions matching TRBD1. The junction had 3 bases not matched to a gene; V was cut back by 2 bases and J by 0 bases. The CDR3 extends over 15 amino acids. CDR1 is MNHEY, CDR2 SVGAGI, per germline. The CDR3 region is CASSYGQEANYGYTF. For the CDR3, the DNA is TGTGCCAGCAGTTACGGACAGGAAGCTAACTATGGCTACACCTTC.

The chain combines TRBV6-1 with TRBJ1-5; TRBD1 matches at 8 bases. V shed 3 bases and J 7 bases; nucleotides not matched to a gene: 5. The CDR3 runs to 14 residues. CDR1 and CDR2 (germline): MNHNS, SASEGT. DNA for the CDR3: TGTGCCAGCAGTGACCGGGACAGGTTCCAGCCCCAGCATTTT. Residues: CASSDRDRFQPQHF.

V usage is TRBV28 and J usage is TRBJ1-2; D unresolved. Looked up from germline, CDR1 is MDHEN and CDR2 is SYDVKM. Trimming removed 4 bases at V and 6 bases at J, with 9 bases between. The CDR3 consists of 12 residues. CDR3 protein: CASSSGGDGYTF. DNA of the CDR3: TGTGCCAGCAGTTCGGGCGGGGATGGCTACACCTTC.

The chain uses TRBV18 and TRBJ2-1; TRBD1 matches 10 bases. The germline CDR1 and CDR2 sequences are KGHSH and LQKENI. V lost 7 bases and J lost 7; bases outside the gene matches: 7. The length of the CDR3 is 14 residues. CDR3 loop: CASLAGQGRNEQFF. CDR3 sequence (DNA): TGTGCCAGCTTGGCGGGACAGGGGAGAAATGAGCAGTTCTTC.

V is TRBV18 and J is TRBJ1-1; D not resolved. V was pared by 2 bases and J by 5 bases, with 12 bases between. CDR3 length equals 14 residues. Germline V gene sequence: CDR1 KGHSH, CDR2 LQKENI. The chain's CDR3 is CASSPNTRSTEAFF. As DNA, the CDR3 is TGTGCCAGCTCACCAAATACGAGGTCGACTGAAGCTTTCTTT.

The rearrangement uses TRBV3-1 (or the pseudogene TRBV3-2) and TRBJ1-4; D is unclear. Germline V gene sequence: CDR1 LGHDT, CDR2 YNNKEL (reference sequence). The CDR3 consists of 13 residues. Deletions cut 3 bases from V and 6 bases from J, with 8 bases between. The CDR3 DNA reads as TGTGCCAGCAGCCAGGGCGATTATGAAAAACTGTTTTTT. Protein: CASSQGDYEKLFF.

This clone was picked up one time. This chain uses TRBV7-8 with TRBJ1-4; TRBD1 agrees at 9 bases. This CDR3 spans 20 amino acids. Per the germline V gene, CDR1 is SGHVS and CDR2 is FQNEAQ. The V gene end was trimmed by 1 base and the J gene end by 0 bases; junction bases not matched to a gene: 12. CDR3 in amino acids: CASSLGWTGALPATNEKLFF. CDR3 DNA sequence: TGTGCCAGCAGCTTAGGTTGGACAGGGGCCCTACCTGCAACTAATGAAAAACTGTTTTTT.

The chain is built from TRBV21-1 and TRBJ2-1; the table's D call, TRBD2, was not checked against the DNA. TRBV21-1 represents a pseudogene. The CDR3 runs to 15 residues. CDR3 coding DNA: TGTGCCAGCAGCAGATCCGGGACTAGACCCAATGAGCAGTTCTTC. Amino acid sequence: CASSRSGTRPNEQFF.